Listed here are 11 T cell receptor beta chains from one sample, sequenced in a study of blood T cells in healthy people across ages. PCR was performed a second time for about 7 to 12 cycles using a sample-barcoded 5' primer and a J-beta primer mix. TCRdb reprocessed the 5' RACE reads with MiXCR, giving one entry per CDR3 protein. The data contain fewer than 1,000,000 distinct CDR3 sequences, around 43% of them seen just once; the ten biggest clones take up about a fifth. The sequencing sample was made of blood. The receptors come from a man aged 55 to 70 in good health.

This clonotype was detected ten times or more. The chain is built from TRBV20-1 and TRBJ2-6, with unresolved D. V lost 6 bases to trimming and J lost 0 bases, with 12 bases between them. In germline, CDR1 is DFQATT, CDR2 SNEGSKA (reference sequence). The CDR3 sequence is 15 residues long. The CDR3: CSANRADSGANVLTF. The CDR3 bases are TGCAGTGCGAACCGGGCAGACTCTGGGGCCAACGTCCTGACTTTC.

The chain uses TRBV9 and TRBJ2-1; 12 bases are a match to TRBD2. This CDR3 has 15 residues. Germline V CDR1 and CDR2: SGDLS, YYNGEE. V gave up 1 base and J gave up 9 bases; unmatched junction bases: 5. CDR3 residues: CASSVSSGGAGEQFF. CDR3 nucleotides: TGTGCCAGCAGCGTATCTAGCGGGGGGGCTGGTGAGCAGTTCTTC.

The chain couples TRBV5-1 to TRBJ2-1; 8 positions match TRBD1. V lost 0 bases and J lost 8; bases outside the gene matches: 4. The CDR3 is 14 residues long. CDR1 is SGHRS, CDR2 YFSETQ, per germline. The DNA for the CDR3 is TGCGCCAGCAGCTTGGGGACAGGGTATCATGAGCAGTTCTTC. Protein sequence: CASSLGTGYHEQFF.

This clonotype has a handful of counts. This chain joins TRBV5-1 and TRBJ1-6, with D unresolved. CDR3 size: 13 residues. V lost 6 bases, J lost 7 bases, and 11 bases lay in between. In germline, CDR1 is SGHRS, CDR2 YFSETQ. This CDR3 reads CASTDDANSPLHF. DNA of the CDR3: TGCGCCAGCACGGACGACGCGAATTCACCCCTCCACTTT.

The V gene is TRBV20-1, the J gene TRBJ1-6; D not resolved. The germline V and J ends were trimmed by 0 bases and 6 bases, with 18 bases remaining between them. The CDR3 totals 17 residues. The germline V gene encodes CDR1 DFQATT and CDR2 SNEGSKA (reference sequence). CDR3 in DNA: TGCAGTGCTAGAGACGCCAAAAACGGACCCATTAATTCACCCCTCCACTTT. The encoded protein is CSARDAKNGPINSPLHF.

CDR3 DNA: TGCAGTGCAGGGGGGGGGCGCGACGAGCAGTACTTC. Protein: CSAGGGRDEQYF. The rearrangement uses TRBV20-1 and TRBJ2-4; possible D gene TRBD2, 7 bases. The J call may be mistaken, given a closer DNA end match to TRBJ2-7. Germline V CDR1 and CDR2: DFQATT, SNEGSKA (reference sequence). This CDR3 contains 12 residues.

The chain links TRBV29-1 to TRBJ2-7, with TRBD1 identical over 7 bases. The J call may be wrong; the DNA end is better matched by TRBJ2-5. This CDR3 has 14 residues. Germline assignment: CDR1 SQVTM and CDR2 ANQGSEA. The CDR3 DNA sequence: TGCAGCATCCGGGACAGCGCGTTAGGGGAGACCCAGTACTTC. Translated: CSIRDSALGETQYF.

The V gene is TRBV6-2 or TRBV6-3, the J gene TRBJ2-7, with 8 bases aligning to TRBD1. Germline loops: CDR1 MNHEY, CDR2 SVGEGT. This CDR3 is built from 16 residues. J lost 3 bases, V lost 5 bases, and 12 bases had no gene match. The CDR3 sequence is CASSLGTGFLFYEQYF. CDR3 nucleotide sequence: TGTGCCAGCAGTCTTGGGACAGGTTTCCTTTTCTACGAGCAGTACTTC.

A few counts support this clonotype. The chain has TRBV5-1 and TRBJ2-5; D is uncertain. Per germline, CDR1 SGHRS and CDR2 YFSETQ. Trimming removed 0 bases from V and 5 bases from J, with 14 bases in between. The CDR3 spans 15 residues. The CDR3 sequence: CASSLVGPEEETQYF. In nucleotides, the CDR3 is TGCGCCAGCAGCTTGGTAGGGCCGGAAGAGGAGACCCAGTACTTC.

V usage is TRBV7-2 and J usage is TRBJ2-7; 9 bases are shared with TRBD1. The CDR3 contains 16 residues. Germline CDR1 reads SGHTA; CDR2 reads FQGNSA. V trimming: 5 bases; J trimming: 12 bases; junction bases outside the gene matches: 20. The CDR3 here is CASSLNYRGRRETRYF. DNA of the CDR3: TGTGCCAGCAGCCTAAACTACAGGGGGCGCAGAGAGACCCGGTACTTC. The full variable domain, completed using reference TRBV7-2 and TRBJ2-7, is GAGVSQSPSNKVTEKGKDVELRCDPISGHTALYWYRQSLGQGLEFLIYFQGNSAPDKSGLPSDRFSAERTGGSVSTLTIQRTQQEDSAVYLCASSLNYRGRRETRYFGPGTRLTVT.

With respect to this clonotype: At one end, the junction sequence differs from germline, possibly due to a read error. The chain combines TRBV4-3 with TRBJ2-7; D call uncertain. The CDR3 loop spans 14 amino acids. Germline CDR1 reads LGHNA; CDR2 reads YSLEER. CDR3 coding DNA: TGCTCCAGCAGCCAAAGAGCAAGAGACTCCGAGCAGTACTTC. Its translation is CSSSQRARDSEQYF.